This T cell receptor (beta chain) was retrieved from a study of T cells in Graves' hyperthyroidism and ophthalmopathy. The study, taken as a whole, reports: The model identified upcoming ophthalmopathy a median approximately six months ahead of onset.

RNA transcripts gave rise to amplified TCR beta CDR3 regions. Using the HTBI primer set, a first-round RT-PCR was run on the TCR CDR3. TCRdb processed the multiplex PCR reads anew with MiXCR; each CDR3 protein has one entry. Of roughly 660,000 distinct CDR3 sequences in the sample, 17% are singletons; the top ten hold roughly 15%. When ophthalmopathy did not progress within 18 months, Graves' hyperthyroidism was considered stable. The study enrolled patients aged 18 to 65 with newly diagnosed hyperthyroidism of under 2 months' duration. At least ten counts were recorded for this clonotype. Antigen specificity is unknown. Deletions cut 0 bases from V and 3 bases from J, with 4 bases between. From germline, CDR1 is SNHLY and CDR2 FYNNEI. The CDR3 contains 13 residues.

The TCR originated in a man aged 50 to 59 with Graves' hyperthyroidism. The chain uses TRBV2 and TRBJ2-3; D gene unclear. Sequenced: blood. CDR3 residues: CASSEAGTDTQYF. CDR3 nucleotide sequence: TGTGCCAGCAGTGAAGCGGGTACAGATACGCAGTATTTT.